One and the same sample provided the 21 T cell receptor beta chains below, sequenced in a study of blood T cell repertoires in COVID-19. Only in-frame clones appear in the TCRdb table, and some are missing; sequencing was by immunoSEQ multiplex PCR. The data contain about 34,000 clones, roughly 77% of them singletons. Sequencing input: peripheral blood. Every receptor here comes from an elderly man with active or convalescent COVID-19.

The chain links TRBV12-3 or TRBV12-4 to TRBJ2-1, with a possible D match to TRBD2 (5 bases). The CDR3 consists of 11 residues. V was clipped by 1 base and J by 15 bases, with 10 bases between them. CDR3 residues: CASSLVETMFF. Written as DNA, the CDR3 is TGTGCCAGCAGTTTAGTAGAGACTATGTTCTTC.

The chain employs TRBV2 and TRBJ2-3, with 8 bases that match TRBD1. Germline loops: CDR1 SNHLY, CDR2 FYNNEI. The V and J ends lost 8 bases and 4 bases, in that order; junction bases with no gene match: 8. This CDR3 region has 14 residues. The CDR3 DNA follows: TGTGCCAGCGGAGCAGGGGGCGCGGCAGATACGCAGTATTTT. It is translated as CASGAGGAADTQYF.

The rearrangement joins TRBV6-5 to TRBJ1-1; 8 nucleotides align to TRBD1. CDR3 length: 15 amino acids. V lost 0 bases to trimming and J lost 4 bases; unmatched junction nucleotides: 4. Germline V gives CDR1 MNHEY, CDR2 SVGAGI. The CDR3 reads CASSYSYGQGTEAFF. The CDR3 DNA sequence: TGTGCCAGCAGTTACTCATACGGACAGGGCACTGAAGCTTTCTTT.

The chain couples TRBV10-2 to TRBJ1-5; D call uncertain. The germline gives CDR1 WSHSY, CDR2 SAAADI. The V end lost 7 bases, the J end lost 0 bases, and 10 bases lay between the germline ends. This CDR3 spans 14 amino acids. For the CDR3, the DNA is TGCGCCAGCAAGGGAGGGCATAGCAATCAGCCCCAGCATTTT. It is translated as CASKGGHSNQPQHF.

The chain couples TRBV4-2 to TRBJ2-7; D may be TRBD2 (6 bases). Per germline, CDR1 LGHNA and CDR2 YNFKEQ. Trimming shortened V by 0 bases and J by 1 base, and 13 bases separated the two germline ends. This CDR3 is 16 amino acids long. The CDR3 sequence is CASSQEVLALSYEQYF. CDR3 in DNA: TGTGCCAGCAGCCAAGAAGTACTAGCCTTATCCTACGAGCAGTACTTC.

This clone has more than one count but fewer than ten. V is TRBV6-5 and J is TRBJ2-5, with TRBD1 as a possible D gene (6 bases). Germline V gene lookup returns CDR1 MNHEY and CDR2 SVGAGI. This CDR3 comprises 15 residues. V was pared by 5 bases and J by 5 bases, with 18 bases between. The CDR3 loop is CASSPNRDAMETQYF. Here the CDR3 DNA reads TGTGCCAGCAGTCCAAACAGGGACGCAATGGAGACCCAGTACTTC.

CDR3: CASIITLAGDWEQFF. CDR3 nucleotides: TGTGCCAGCATTATTACACTAGCGGGAGACTGGGAGCAGTTCTTC. V and J are TRBV6-5 and TRBJ2-1; 11 bases are a match to TRBD2. The CDR3 covers 15 residues. The trim removed 7 bases at V and 10 bases at J, leaving 12 bases unmatched. CDR1 MNHEY and CDR2 SVGAGI come from the germline V gene.

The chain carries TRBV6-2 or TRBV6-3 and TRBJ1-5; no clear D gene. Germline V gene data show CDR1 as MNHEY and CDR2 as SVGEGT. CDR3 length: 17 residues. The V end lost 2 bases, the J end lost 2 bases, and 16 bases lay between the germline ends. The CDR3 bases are TGTGCCAGCAGTTACACTCTGGGTGAGGGAGGCAATCAGCCCCAGCATTTT. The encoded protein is CASSYTLGEGGNQPQHF.

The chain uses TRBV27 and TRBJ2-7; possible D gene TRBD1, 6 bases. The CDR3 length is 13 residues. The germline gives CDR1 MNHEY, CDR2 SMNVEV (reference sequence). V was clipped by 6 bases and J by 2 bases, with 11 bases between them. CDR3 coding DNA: TGTGCCAGCAGGTCGACAGGCCCCTACGAGCAGTACTTC. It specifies CASRSTGPYEQYF.

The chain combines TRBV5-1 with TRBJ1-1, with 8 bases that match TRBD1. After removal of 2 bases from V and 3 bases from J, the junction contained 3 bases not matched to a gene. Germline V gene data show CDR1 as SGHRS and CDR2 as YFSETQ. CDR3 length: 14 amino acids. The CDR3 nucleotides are TGCGCCAGCAGCTTCGGCAGGGGGCACACTGAAGCTTTCTTT. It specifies CASSFGRGHTEAFF.

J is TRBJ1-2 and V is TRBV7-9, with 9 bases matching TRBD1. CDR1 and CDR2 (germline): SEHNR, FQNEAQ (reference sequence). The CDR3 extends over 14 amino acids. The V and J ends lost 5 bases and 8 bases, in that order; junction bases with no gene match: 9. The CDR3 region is CASSLGQGRYGYTF. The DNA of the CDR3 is TGTGCCAGCAGCCTCGGACAGGGGAGATACGGCTACACCTTC.

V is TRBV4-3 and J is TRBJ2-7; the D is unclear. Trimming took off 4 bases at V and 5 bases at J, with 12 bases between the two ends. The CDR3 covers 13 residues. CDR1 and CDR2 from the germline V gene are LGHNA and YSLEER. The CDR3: CASSLKYSNEQYF. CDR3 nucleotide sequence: TGCGCCAGCAGCCTTAAATACAGCAACGAGCAGTACTTC.

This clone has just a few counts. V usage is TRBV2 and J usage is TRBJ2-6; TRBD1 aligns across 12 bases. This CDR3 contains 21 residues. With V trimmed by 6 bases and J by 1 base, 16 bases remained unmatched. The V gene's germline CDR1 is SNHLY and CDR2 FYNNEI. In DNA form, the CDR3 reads TGTGCCAGCAGGCCGGGACAGGGGGCCGGTACCCGGGAGTCTGGGGCCAACGTCCTGACTTTC. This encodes CASRPGQGAGTRESGANVLTF.

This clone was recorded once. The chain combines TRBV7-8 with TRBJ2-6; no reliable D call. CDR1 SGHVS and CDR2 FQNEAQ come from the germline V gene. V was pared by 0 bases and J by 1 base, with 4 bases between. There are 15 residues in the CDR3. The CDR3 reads CASSLALSGANVLTF. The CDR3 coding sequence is TGTGCCAGCAGCTTAGCCCTTTCTGGGGCCAACGTCCTGACTTTC.

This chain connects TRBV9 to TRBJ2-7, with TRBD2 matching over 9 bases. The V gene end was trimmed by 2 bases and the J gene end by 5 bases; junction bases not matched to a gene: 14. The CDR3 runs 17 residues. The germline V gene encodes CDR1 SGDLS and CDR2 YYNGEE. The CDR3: CASSVFRASGRTHEQYF. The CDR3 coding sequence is TGTGCCAGCAGCGTTTTCAGGGCGAGCGGGAGGACCCACGAGCAGTACTTC.

This CDR3 reads CASSVGAGTYEQYF. CDR3 DNA sequence: TGTGCCAGCAGTGTGGGGGCAGGAACCTACGAGCAGTACTTC. The V gene is TRBV25-1, the J gene TRBJ2-7; the D gene is possibly TRBD1 (6 bases). V was trimmed by 4 bases and J by 2 bases, leaving 12 bases between them. The germline CDR1 and CDR2 sequences are MGHDK and SYGVNS. There are 14 residues in the CDR3.

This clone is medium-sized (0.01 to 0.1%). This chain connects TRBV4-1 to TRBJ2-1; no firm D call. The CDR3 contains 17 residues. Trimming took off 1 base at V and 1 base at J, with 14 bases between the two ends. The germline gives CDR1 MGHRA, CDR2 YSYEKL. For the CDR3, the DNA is TGCGCCAGCAGCCAAGCATTTGGCGGTTCTTCCTACAATGAGCAGTTCTTC. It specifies CASSQAFGGSSYNEQFF.

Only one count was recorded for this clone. The CDR3 region is CASSPFGSQETQYF. Written as DNA, the CDR3 is TGTGCCAGCAGCCCGTTTGGTAGCCAAGAGACCCAGTACTTC. The chain joins TRBV7-9 to TRBJ2-5, with D unresolved. The ends were cut back, 5 bases at V and 1 base at J, with 11 bases in the middle. Germline CDR1 and CDR2: SEHNR and FQNEAQ (reference sequence). CDR3 length equals 14 residues.

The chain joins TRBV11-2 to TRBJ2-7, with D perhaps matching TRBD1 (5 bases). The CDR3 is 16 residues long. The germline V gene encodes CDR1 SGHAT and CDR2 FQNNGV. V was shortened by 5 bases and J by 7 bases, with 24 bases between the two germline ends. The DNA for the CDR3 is TGTGCCAGCAGCAGCGTAGGGGCACAGAAGGTTTGGGAGCAGTACTTC. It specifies CASSSVGAQKVWEQYF.

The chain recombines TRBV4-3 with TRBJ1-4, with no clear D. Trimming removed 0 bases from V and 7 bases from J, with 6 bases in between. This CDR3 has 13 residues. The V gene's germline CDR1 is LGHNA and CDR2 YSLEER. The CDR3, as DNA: TGCGCCAGCAGCCAAGAGTTCAGTGAAAAACTGTTTTTT. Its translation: CASSQEFSEKLFF.

The CDR3 reads CASSRQGGGTEAFF. The CDR3 region has the DNA TGTGCCAGCAGCCGACAGGGGGGCGGCACTGAAGCTTTCTTT. The V gene is TRBV6-6, the J gene TRBJ1-1; TRBD1 matches at 9 bases. In germline, CDR1 is MNHNY, CDR2 SVGAGI (reference sequence). Losses at the gene ends were 6 bases for V and 4 bases for J; bases not matched to a gene: 6. This CDR3 comprises 14 residues.